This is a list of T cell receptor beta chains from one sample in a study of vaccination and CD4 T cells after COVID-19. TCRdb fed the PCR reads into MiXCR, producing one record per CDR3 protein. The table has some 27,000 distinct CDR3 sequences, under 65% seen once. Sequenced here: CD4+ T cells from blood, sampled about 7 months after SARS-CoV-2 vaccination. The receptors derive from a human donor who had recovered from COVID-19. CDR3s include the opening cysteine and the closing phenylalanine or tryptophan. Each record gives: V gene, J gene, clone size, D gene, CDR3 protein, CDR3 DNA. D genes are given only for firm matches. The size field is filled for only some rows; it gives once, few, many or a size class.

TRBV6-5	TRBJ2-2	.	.	CASSSEGEDTGELFF	TGTGCCAGCAGTTCAGAGGGAGAGGACACCGGGGAGCTGTTTTTT
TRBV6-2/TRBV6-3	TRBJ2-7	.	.	CASSHITTYEQYF	TGTGCCAGCAGTCACATAACCACTTACGAGCAGTACTTC
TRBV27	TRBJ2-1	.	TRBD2	CASRPLAAQRLEQFF	TGTGCCAGCAGGCCCCTAGCGGCCCAAAGGTTAGAGCAGTTCTTC
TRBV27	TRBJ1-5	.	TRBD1	CASSSNRGDGPQHF	TGTGCCAGCAGTTCCAACAGGGGGGACGGGCCCCAGCATTTT
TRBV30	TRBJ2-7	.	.	CAWRGAWRNEQYF	TGTGCCTGGAGGGGGGCCTGGAGGAACGAGCAGTACTTC
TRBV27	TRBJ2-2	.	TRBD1	CASSMTGSSGELFF	TGTGCCAGCAGTATGACAGGGTCTTCCGGGGAGCTGTTTTTT
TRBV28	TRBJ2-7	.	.	CASSSEEGWREQYF	TGTGCCAGCAGTTCGGAAGAGGGGTGGAGGGAGCAGTACTTC
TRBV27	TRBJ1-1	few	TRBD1	CASSPQTGGTEAFF	TGTGCCAGCAGCCCTCAAACAGGGGGCACTGAAGCTTTCTTT
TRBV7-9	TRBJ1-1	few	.	CASSPLVEAFF	TGTGCCAGCAGCCCTCTGGTTGAAGCTTTCTTT
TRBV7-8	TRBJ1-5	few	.	CASSSTDAYYSNQPQHF	TGTGCCAGCAGCTCTACGGACGCCTATTATAGCAATCAGCCCCAGCATTTT
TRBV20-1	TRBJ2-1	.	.	CSAGDLDRHEQFF	TGCAGTGCTGGAGATCTGGATAGACATGAGCAGTTCTTC
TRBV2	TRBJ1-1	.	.	CASTDYTEAFF	TGTGCCAGCACAGATTACACTGAAGCTTTCTTT
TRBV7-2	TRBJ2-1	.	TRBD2	CASRVAGGLYNEQFF	TGTGCCAGCAGAGTAGCGGGAGGACTATACAATGAGCAGTTCTTC
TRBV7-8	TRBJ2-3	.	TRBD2	CASDRGRDATDTQYF	TGTGCCAGCGATCGCGGGAGGGATGCCACAGATACGCAGTATTTT
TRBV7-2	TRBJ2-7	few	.	CASSGRRSSYEQYF	TGTGCCAGCTCCGGCCGTAGGAGCTCCTACGAGCAGTACTTC
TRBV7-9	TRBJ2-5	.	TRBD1	CASSLTTGHVEETQYF	TGTGCCAGCAGCCTGACGACAGGGCACGTCGAGGAGACCCAGTACTTC
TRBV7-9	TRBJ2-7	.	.	CASSLVFYEQYF	TGTGCCAGCAGCCTAGTATTCTACGAGCAGTACTTC
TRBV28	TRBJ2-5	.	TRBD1	CATGQVYETQYF	TGTGCCACAGGACAGGTATATGAGACCCAGTACTTC
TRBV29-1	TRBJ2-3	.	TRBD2	CSARRGEGDTQYF	TGCAGCGCCCGACGGGGGGAGGGAGATACGCAGTATTTT
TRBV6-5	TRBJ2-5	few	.	CASSYLRNSETQYF	TGTGCCAGCAGTTACCTTCGTAACTCGGAGACCCAGTACTTC
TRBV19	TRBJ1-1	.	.	CASSISSGPTEAFF	TGTGCCAGTAGTATTTCCTCGGGCCCCACTGAAGCTTTCTTT
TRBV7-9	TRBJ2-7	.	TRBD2	CASSLRAGEGAYEQYF	TGTGCCAGCAGCTTAAGAGCGGGAGAAGGGGCCTACGAGCAGTACTTC
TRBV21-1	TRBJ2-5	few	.	CASSKPGLAGETQYF	TGTGCCAGCAGCAAACCGGGACTAGCGGGAGAGACCCAGTACTTC
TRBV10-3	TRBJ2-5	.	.	CAISESTPSGEETQYF	TGTGCCATCAGTGAGTCGACTCCCAGCGGAGAAGAGACCCAGTACTTC
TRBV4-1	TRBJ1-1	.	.	CASSQAFGTMNTEAFF	TGCGCCAGCAGCCAAGCTTTCGGGACAATGAACACTGAAGCTTTCTTT
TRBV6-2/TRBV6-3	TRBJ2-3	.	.	CASSRHMLIKDTQYF	TGTGCCAGCAGTAGACACATGCTAATCAAAGATACGCAGTATTTT
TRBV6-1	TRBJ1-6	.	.	CASRSRTYLTPLHF	TGTGCCAGCAGGTCAAGGACGTATTTGACACCCCTCCACTTT
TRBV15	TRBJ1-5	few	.	CATSPWGLGNQPQHF	TGTGCCACCAGCCCGTGGGGCCTCGGCAATCAGCCCCAGCATTTT
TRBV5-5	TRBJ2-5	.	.	CASRRWVGESQETQYF	TGTGCCAGCAGACGGTGGGTCGGTGAGTCACAAGAGACCCAGTACTTC
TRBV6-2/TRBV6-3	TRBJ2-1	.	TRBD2	CASSPTSGSYNEQFF	TGTGCCAGCAGTCCTACTAGCGGAAGCTACAATGAGCAGTTCTTC
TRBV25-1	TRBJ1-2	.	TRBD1	CASSLAGTGGNYGYTF	TGTGCCAGCAGTCTTGCCGGGACAGGGGGTAACTATGGCTACACCTTC
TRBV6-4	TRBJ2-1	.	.	CASSPDPSRYNEQFF	TGTGCCAGCAGCCCCGACCCGTCTAGGTACAATGAGCAGTTCTTC
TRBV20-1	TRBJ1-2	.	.	CSAPGGRLTSDGYTF	TGCAGTGCTCCGGGGGGCAGGCTTACATCTGACGGCTACACCTTC
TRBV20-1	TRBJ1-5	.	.	CSAPPGNNQPQHF	TGCAGTGCCCCGCCAGGGAACAATCAGCCCCAGCATTTT
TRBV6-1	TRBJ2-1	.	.	CASGERSSYNEQFF	TGTGCCAGCGGGGAGCGGAGCTCCTACAATGAGCAGTTCTTC
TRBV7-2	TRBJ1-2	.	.	CASSLSPVGYGYTF	TGTGCCAGCAGCTTAAGCCCGGTAGGCTATGGCTACACCTTC
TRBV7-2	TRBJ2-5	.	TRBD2	CASSLSGGEKETQYF	TGTGCCAGCAGCTTATCTGGGGGGGAAAAAGAGACCCAGTACTTC
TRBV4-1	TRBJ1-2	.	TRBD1	CASSQEPRTGYGYTF	TGCGCCAGCAGCCAAGAGCCCCGGACAGGTTATGGCTACACCTTC
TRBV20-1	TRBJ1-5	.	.	CSARKNNQPQHF	TGCAGTGCTAGAAAGAACAATCAGCCCCAGCATTTT
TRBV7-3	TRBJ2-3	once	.	CASSLTPRGADRTGTQYF	TGTGCCAGCAGCTTAACACCGCGTGGTGCGGACCGCACAGGCACGCAGTATTTT
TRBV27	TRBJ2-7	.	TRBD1	CASSPRQGANSYEQYF	TGTGCCAGCAGTCCGAGACAGGGAGCGAACTCCTACGAGCAGTACTTC